A single sample gave rise to the 5 T cell receptor beta chains below, sequenced in a study of T cell responses to AZD1222 COVID-19 vaccine. The method was immunoSEQ multiplex PCR; TCRdb's version includes in-frame clones alone and lacks a portion of them. This table holds 140,000 or so clones, 92% found once. The material was peripheral blood, obtained 28 days after the second AZD1222 dose. The receptor set was obtained from an adult who received the AZD1222 COVID-19 vaccine.

J is TRBJ2-7 and V is TRBV6-5; D is uncertain. Per the germline V gene, CDR1 is MNHEY and CDR2 is SVGAGI. This CDR3 has 14 amino acids. The V end lost 8 bases, the J end lost 0 bases, and 14 bases lay between the germline ends. CDR3: CASAYGSFSYEQYF. In DNA form, the CDR3 reads TGTGCCAGCGCTTATGGTTCCTTCTCCTACGAGCAGTACTTC.

V gene TRBV7-2 combines with J gene TRBJ2-3, with no clear D. This CDR3 is 14 amino acids long. CDR1 is SGHTA, CDR2 FQGNSA, per germline. Trimming left V 1 base short and J 0 bases short, with 5 bases between. The CDR3 loop is CASSLGDSTDTQYF. The CDR3 DNA follows: TGTGCCAGCAGCTTAGGGGATAGCACAGATACGCAGTATTTT.

This clone appeared once. This rearrangement joins TRBV11-2 to TRBJ1-1; D gene unclear. CDR1 is SGHAT and CDR2 is FQNNGV in the germline V gene. V was clipped by 5 bases and J by 0 bases, with 16 bases between them. The CDR3 spans 16 residues. As DNA, the CDR3 is TGTGCCAGCAGCCTTCCGGTGGACGTCATGAACACTGAAGCTTTCTTT. Protein product: CASSLPVDVMNTEAFF.

Here the CDR3 DNA reads TGTGCCAGCAGTGAAAGAACAGGGTGGGATGAGCAGTTCTTC. Amino acid sequence: CASSERTGWDEQFF. This chain connects TRBV6-1 to TRBJ2-1; possible D gene TRBD1, 6 bases. The CDR3 sequence is 14 residues long. Trimming pared 2 bases from V and 8 bases from J, leaving 13 bases between. Looked up from germline, CDR1 is MNHNS and CDR2 is SASEGT.

This rearrangement joins TRBV10-3 to TRBJ1-2; no firm D call. Germline CDR1 ENHRY, CDR2 SYGVKD. This CDR3 contains 10 residues. V lost 10 bases, J lost 5 bases, and 8 bases lay in between. The CDR3 bases are TGTGCCACCAGAGGATATGGCTACACCTTC. It codes for CATRGYGYTF.